This T cell receptor beta chain stems from a study of blood T cell repertoires in COVID-19. Here immunoSEQ multiplex PCR was the method, and the copy in TCRdb shows in-frame clones only, minus some. Of roughly 200,000 clones in the sample, 70% to 90% were seen once. Between the trimmed V and J ends, which lost 3 bases and 10 bases, there was a span of 14 bases. The CDR3 extends over 13 amino acids. Germline lookup yields CDR1 SGDLS and CDR2 YYNGEE. The sequence derives from a man aged 60 to 75 with acute or convalescent COVID-19. Source material: peripheral blood. The V call is TRBV9, the J call TRBJ2-1; D is undetermined. The CDR3 region has the DNA TGTGCCAGCAGCGGCGGTGAGGCGTGGGAGCAGTTCTTC. Its translation is CASSGGEAWEQFF. The variable domain in full, with the rest retrieved from reference TRBV9 and TRBJ2-1, is DSGVTQTPKHLITATGQRVTLRCSPRSGDLSVYWYQQSLDQGLQFLIQYYNGEERAKGNILERFSAQQFPDLHSELNLSSLELGDSALYFCASSGGEAWEQFFGPGTRLTVL.